The 21 T cell receptor beta chains below were found in one sample sequenced in a study of OX40 agonist ivuxolimab in advanced cancers. The library was generated by the immunoSEQ multiplex PCR assay. TCRdb's version of the immuneACCESS table is confined to in-frame rearrangements and falls short of the full clone set. An unresolved V gene accounts for under half of the shortfall where checked; the remainder is of unknown origin. The sample table shows approximately 49,000 clones, and 84% are seen once. The ten largest clonotypes hold approximately 1.6% of the sample. The input for sequencing was CD4+ or CD8+ T cells sorted from blood, taken in a trial of the OX40 agonist ivuxolimab. Receptors were obtained from an adult with an advanced solid tumor such as melanoma, head and neck, liver or kidney cancer.

This chain uses TRBV30 with TRBJ2-3; a weak D match, TRBD2 (6 bases). CDR1 and CDR2 from the germline V gene are GTSNPN and SVGIG (reference sequence). The CDR3 contains 16 residues. V lost 3 bases to trimming and J lost 0 bases, with 16 bases between them. CDR3 nucleotides: TGTGCCTGGAGCCGTGGGAGGCTCGGCAGCACAGATACGCAGTATTTT. This gives the protein CAWSRGRLGSTDTQYF. The full variable domain, its missing parts supplied by reference TRBV30 and TRBJ2-3, is SQTIHQWPATLVQPVGSPLSLECTVEGTSNPNLYWYRQAAGRGLQLLFYSVGIGQISSEVPQNLSASRPQDRQFILSSKKLLLSDSGFYLCAWSRGRLGSTDTQYFGPGTRLTVL.

The V call is TRBV2, the J call TRBJ2-2; 11 nucleotides line up with TRBD2. Looked up from germline, CDR1 is SNHLY and CDR2 is FYNNEI. V was pared by 5 bases and J by 9 bases, with 11 bases of the junction left unmatched. The CDR3 has 16 residues. The CDR3 region is CASSPPVAGGYRELFF. The DNA of the CDR3 is TGTGCCAGCAGTCCCCCGGTAGCGGGAGGGTACCGGGAGCTGTTTTTT.

The chain couples TRBV6-5 to TRBJ2-7, with D perhaps being TRBD1 or TRBD2 (5 bases each). The CDR3 covers 14 residues. Looked up from germline, CDR1 is MNHEY and CDR2 is SVGAGI. The V end lost 2 bases, the J end lost 3 bases, and 11 bases lay between the germline ends. The CDR3: CASSYRRGVYEQYF. The CDR3, as DNA: TGTGCCAGCAGTTACCGTAGAGGGGTCTACGAGCAGTACTTC.

The J gene is TRBJ1-1, the V gene TRBV4-1; D perhaps matches TRBD1 (6 bases). Germline values: CDR1 MGHRA, CDR2 YSYEKL. This CDR3 contains 14 residues. Trimming pared 0 bases from V and 5 bases from J, leaving 10 bases between. The chain's CDR3 is CASSQDPRGTEAFF. In DNA, the CDR3 is TGCGCCAGCAGCCAAGACCCCAGGGGAACTGAAGCTTTCTTT.

The rearrangement links TRBV14 to TRBJ2-7; D unclear. The germline V gene encodes CDR1 SGHDN and CDR2 FVKESK. This CDR3 spans 14 amino acids. The germline V and J ends were trimmed by 1 base and 4 bases, with 11 bases remaining between them. CDR3 in DNA: TGTGCCAGCAGCCAAGGTGGGCGGCGATACGAGCAGTACTTC. Protein: CASSQGGRRYEQYF. Filled out from reference TRBV14 and TRBJ2-7, the complete variable domain reads EAGVTQFPSHSVIEKGQTVTLRCDPISGHDNLYWYRRVMGKEIKFLLHFVKESKQDESGMPNNRFLAERTGGTYSTLKVQPAELEDSGVYFCASSQGGRRYEQYFGPGTRLTVT.

V usage is TRBV11-3 and J usage is TRBJ2-2; TRBD2 aligns across 11 bases. The CDR3 spans 14 residues. Germline CDR1 and CDR2: SGHNT and YENEEA. V lost 5 bases, J lost 6 bases, and 2 bases stayed unmatched. The CDR3 bases are TGTGCCAGCAGCCCGACTAGCGGGGCCGGGGAGCTGTTTTTT. This codes for CASSPTSGAGELFF.

The chain employs TRBV7-3 and TRBJ2-5; D may be TRBD1 (6 bases). The CDR3 has 13 residues. CDR1 and CDR2 from the germline V gene are SGHTA and FQGTGA. The V gene lost 5 bases and the J gene lost 5 bases, with 12 bases spanning the gap. CDR3 region: CASSIQGLETQYF. For the CDR3, the DNA is TGTGCCAGCAGCATTCAGGGGTTGGAGACCCAGTACTTC.

The chain recombines TRBV7-8 with TRBJ1-6; TRBD1 is a possible D gene (6 bases). CDR1 is SGHVS, CDR2 FQNEAQ, per germline. The germline V and J ends were trimmed by 0 bases and 10 bases, with 10 bases remaining between them. The CDR3 runs to 14 residues. As DNA, the CDR3 is TGTGCCAGCAGCTTAGCGCAAAGGGGGTCACCCCTCCACTTT. It translates to CASSLAQRGSPLHF. The whole variable domain, remainder taken from reference TRBV7-8 and TRBJ1-6, is GAGVSQSPRYKVAKRGQDVALRCDPISGHVSLFWYQQALGQGPEFLTYFQNEAQLDKSGLPSDRFFAERPEGSVSTLKIQRTQQEDSAVYLCASSLAQRGSPLHFGNGTRLTVT.

The chain links TRBV7-2 to TRBJ2-5; possible D gene TRBD2, 5 bases. The V and J ends lost 2 bases and 4 bases respectively, with 11 bases between them. The CDR3 runs 14 residues. The germline V gene has CDR1 SGHTA and CDR2 FQGNSA. The CDR3 nucleotides are TGTGCCAGCAGCTTAAGTGCCAGCGGAGAGACCCAGTACTTC. It translates to CASSLSASGETQYF.

The chain joins TRBV5-1 to TRBJ1-1, with TRBD1 matching over 8 bases. This CDR3 is 12 amino acids long. Germline values: CDR1 SGHRS, CDR2 YFSETQ. The V gene end was trimmed by 5 bases and the J gene end by 6 bases; junction bases not matched to a gene: 3. CDR3 DNA sequence: TGCGCCAGCAGACGGGACAGGTCTGAAGCTTTCTTT. It yields the protein CASRRDRSEAFF. Filled out from reference TRBV5-1 and TRBJ1-1, the complete variable domain reads KAGVTQTPRYLIKTRGQQVTLSCSPISGHRSVSWYQQTPGQGLQFLFEYFSETQRNKGNFPGRFSGRQFSNSRSEMNVSTLELGDSALYLCASRRDRSEAFFGQGTRLTVV.

This clone was recorded a few times. The chain is built from TRBV7-2 and TRBJ2-2; D is possibly TRBD2 (5 bases). The germline gives CDR1 SGHTA, CDR2 FQGNSA. The CDR3 is made up of 15 amino acids. V lost 0 bases and J 1 base, leaving 6 bases between the germline ends. CDR3 sequence: CASSLARENTGELFF. The CDR3 bases are TGTGCCAGCAGCTTAGCTCGGGAGAACACCGGGGAGCTGTTTTTT.

This clone appeared a few times. This chain joins TRBV27 and TRBJ1-1; 7 nucleotides align to TRBD1. CDR3 length equals 13 residues. The V gene end was trimmed by 5 bases and the J gene end by 4 bases; junction bases not matched to a gene: 4. Germline lookup yields CDR1 MNHEY and CDR2 SMNVEV (reference sequence). CDR3 sequence reads: CASSPWTGTEAFF. The DNA of the CDR3 is TGTGCCAGCAGTCCGTGGACAGGCACTGAAGCTTTCTTT.

V gene TRBV5-1 combines with J gene TRBJ2-3; D may be TRBD2 (5 bases). Per the germline V gene, CDR1 is SGHRS and CDR2 is YFSETQ. CDR3 length equals 14 residues. V was shortened by 0 bases and J by 5 bases, with 10 bases between the two germline ends. The CDR3 is CASSLEGRRDTQYF. The CDR3 DNA follows: TGCGCCAGCAGCTTGGAAGGGAGAAGAGATACGCAGTATTTT.

This chain connects TRBV6-1 to TRBJ2-3; D is unclear. The CDR3 runs to 11 residues. Germline CDR1 and CDR2: MNHNS and SASEGT. The V and J ends lost 2 bases and 5 bases respectively, with 2 bases between them. DNA for the CDR3: TGTGCCAGCAGTGAACTAGATACGCAGTATTTT. Translating gives CASSELDTQYF.

The chain has TRBV2 and TRBJ1-4; D unresolved. V lost 1 base and J 8 bases, leaving 2 bases between the germline ends. The CDR3 loop spans 11 amino acids. CDR1 and CDR2 from the germline V gene are SNHLY and FYNNEI. The CDR3: CASSEVEKLFF. The CDR3 DNA follows: TGTGCCAGCAGTGAAGTCGAAAAACTGTTTTTT.

A word on this clone: An end of the junction does not agree with germline; a read error may underlie this. The J gene is TRBJ2-1, the V gene TRBV7-7, with a tentative D call TRBD2 (6 bases). The CDR3 extends over 15 amino acids. Looked up from germline, CDR1 is SSHAT and CDR2 is FNYEAQ (reference sequence). In nucleotides, the CDR3 is TGTGCTAGCAGCCTAACGGGACTTCATTACAATGAGCAGTTCTTC. Translated: CASSLTGLHYNEQFF.

The chain uses TRBV19 and TRBJ1-5; D may be TRBD1 (5 bases). The CDR3 runs 13 residues. V was pared by 11 bases and J by 7 bases, with 18 bases between. Germline CDR1 LNHDA, CDR2 SQIVND (reference sequence). The CDR3 DNA reads TGTGCCTCTATCGGGGGGATGAGGCAGCCCCAGCATTTT. Its translation: CASIGGMRQPQHF.

The chain carries TRBV7-2 and TRBJ2-6; D is uncertain. This CDR3 has 14 residues. The ends were cut back, 1 base at V and 3 bases at J, with 4 bases in the middle. Germline V gene lookup returns CDR1 SGHTA and CDR2 FQGNSA. CDR3 coding DNA: TGTGCCAGCAGCTTAGTGTATGGGGCCAACGTCCTGACTTTC. It codes for CASSLVYGANVLTF.

J is TRBJ2-7 and V is TRBV7-9; possible D gene TRBD2, 6 bases. CDR1 and CDR2 from the germline V gene are SEHNR and FQNEAQ (reference sequence). Trimming stripped 1 base from V and 5 bases from J, with 18 bases between. The CDR3 extends over 16 amino acids. The CDR3, as DNA: TGTGCCAGCAGCTTAGTGCGCGGGATATCCCTCCACGAGCAGTACTTC. Translated, it gives CASSLVRGISLHEQYF.

This clone showed up just a few times. The J gene is TRBJ1-4, the V gene TRBV4-3, with 8 bases fitting TRBD1. Germline CDR1 LGHNA, CDR2 YSLEER. This CDR3 spans 16 amino acids. V was pared by 0 bases and J by 11 bases, with 11 bases of the junction left unmatched. This CDR3 reads CASSQDLQGALWKLFF. DNA for the CDR3: TGCGCCAGCAGCCAAGATTTGCAGGGGGCGCTTTGGAAACTGTTTTTT.

The chain links TRBV6-6 to TRBJ1-5; tentatively, D is TRBD1 (5 bases). CDR1 and CDR2 (germline): MNHNY, SVGAGI (reference sequence). The CDR3 has 15 amino acids. V lost 7 bases to trimming and J lost 6 bases, with 19 bases between them. The CDR3 coding sequence is TGTGCCAGCACTTGGTCGGGGTATGGGGGTCAGCCCCAGCATTTT. Translation gives CASTWSGYGGQPQHF.